The clone carrying this T cell receptor (beta chain) was observed a handful of times. This PCR relied on a set of 60 Vbeta primers and 13 Jbeta primers. The assay was immunoSEQ multiplex PCR, and TCRdb's table has in-frame clones only and misses some. The data hold about 150,000 clones, with approximately 80% observed a single time. Germline CDR1 is MNHNS and CDR2 is SASEGT. CDR3 length: 14 amino acids. With V trimmed by 7 bases and J by 1 base, 4 bases remained unmatched. This sample is drawn from a study of cytomegalovirus exposure and HLA in healthy donors. The sequence was obtained from a man aged 25 to 45 in good health and CMV-seronegative. Specimen: PBMCs. The rearrangement links TRBV6-1 to TRBJ1-1; 9 bases align to TRBD1. CDR3 bases: TGTGCCAGCAATCTGGGACAGGGGAACACTGAAGCTTTCTTT. This sequence encodes CASNLGQGNTEAFF.